Listed here are 21 T cell receptor beta chains from one sample, sequenced in a study of identical twins. One entry per CDR3 protein, called by TCRdb with MiXCR from the 5' RACE reads. This table has 1,800,000 or so distinct CDR3 sequences, around a third appearing once. Sequencing used cord blood. These receptors were collected from a newborn girl in good health.

This clonotype was recorded at least ten times. The chain joins TRBV3-1 to TRBJ2-3; 8 bases align to TRBD2. Germline-derived CDR1 and CDR2 are LGHDT and YNNKEL (reference sequence). CDR3 length: 13 residues. Trimming at V came to 8 bases and at J to 3 bases, leaving 4 bases not matched to a gene. As DNA, the CDR3 is TGTGCCAGCCGGCGGGGGGTGACAGATACGCAGTATTTT. It codes for CASRRGVTDTQYF.

This clonotype was seen many times. V gene TRBV12-3 or TRBV12-4 combines with J gene TRBJ2-7; tentatively, D is TRBD1 (6 bases). V was trimmed by 7 bases and J by 9 bases, leaving 19 bases between them. The CDR3 runs to 13 residues. CDR3 amino acids: CASTGTRSTRQYF. CDR3 DNA: TGTGCCAGCACCGGGACACGGTCAACGCGGCAGTACTTC.

In its sample, this clonotype was seen many times. The chain is built from TRBV28 and TRBJ2-7; 11 nucleotides line up with TRBD2. From germline, CDR1 is MDHEN and CDR2 SYDVKM. The J segment lost 3 bases and the V segment lost 8 bases, leaving 0 bases of the junction unmatched. The CDR3 spans 12 residues. The CDR3 protein is CASGTSGYEQYF. CDR3 sequence (DNA): TGTGCCAGCGGGACTAGCGGCTACGAGCAGTACTTC. Combining the CDR3 with reference TRBV28 and TRBJ2-7 gives the whole variable domain DVKVTQSSRYLVKRTGEKVFLECVQDMDHENMFWYRQDPGLGLRLIYFSYDVKMKEKGDIPEGYSVSREKKERFSLILESASTNQTSMYLCASGTSGYEQYFGPGTRLTVT.

The chain joins TRBV4-2 to TRBJ2-5; tentative D call: TRBD2 (7 bases). CDR1 and CDR2 from the germline V gene are LGHNA and YNFKEQ. The ends were cut back, 3 bases at V and 2 bases at J, with 16 bases in the middle. The CDR3 has 16 amino acids. DNA for the CDR3: TGTGCCAGCAGCCAGGGGGGGCGGGGGTCTCAAGAGACCCAGTACTTC. Encoded protein: CASSQGGRGSQETQYF.

This clonotype has only a few counts. This chain links TRBV14 with TRBJ2-5; 11 bases map to TRBD2. The length of the CDR3 is 17 residues. The J segment lost 11 bases and the V segment lost 0 bases, leaving 14 bases of the junction unmatched. The germline CDR1 and CDR2 sequences are SGHDN and FVKESK. CDR3: CASSQDRLAGTYNEQYF. The CDR3 nucleotides are TGTGCCAGCAGCCAAGATCGACTAGCGGGAACCTACAATGAGCAGTACTTC.

V and J are TRBV19 and TRBJ2-1; TRBD2 matches at 8 bases. Trimming removed 7 bases from V and 5 bases from J; junction bases left unmatched: 7. From germline, CDR1 is LNHDA and CDR2 SQIVND (reference sequence). The CDR3 extends over 14 amino acids. CDR3 protein: CASTTGTRNNEQFF. The DNA for the CDR3 is TGTGCCAGTACTACCGGGACTAGAAACAATGAGCAGTTCTTC.

This clonotype was observed at least ten times. The CDR3 reads CASSSDGGYTF. CDR3 coding DNA: TGTGCCAGCAGCAGTGACGGAGGCTACACCTTC. The gene calls are TRBV21-1 and TRBJ1-2. TRBV21-1 is a pseudogene. This CDR3 contains 11 residues.

The chain recombines TRBV20-1 with TRBJ1-5, with a weak D call TRBD1 (5 bases). From germline, CDR1 is DFQATT and CDR2 SNEGSKA (reference sequence). This CDR3 has 14 residues. V shed 0 bases and J shed 4 bases, with 10 bases lying between them. The CDR3 region has the DNA TGCAGTGCTAGAGATGGGGCAGCGAATCAGCCCCAGCATTTT. Amino acids: CSARDGAANQPQHF.

This clonotype was detected a few times. This chain connects TRBV20-1 to TRBJ2-7, with TRBD2 matching over 7 bases. Trimming took 5 bases from V and 2 from J; bases not matched to a gene: 6. This CDR3 region has 13 residues. The V gene's germline CDR1 is DFQATT and CDR2 SNEGSKA (reference sequence). CDR3 sequence (DNA): TGCAGTGCTCGACTAGCCTATCCCTACGAGCAGTACTTC. Protein product: CSARLAYPYEQYF.

The chain is built from TRBV5-1 and TRBJ2-1; 7 nucleotides match TRBD2. TRBJ2-7 explains the end of the DNA better; the J call may be wrong. The CDR3 has 16 amino acids. Germline CDR1 SGHRS, CDR2 YFSETQ. This CDR3 is CASSLRWLAVYNEQYF. CDR3 sequence (DNA): TGCGCCAGCAGCTTGAGGTGGCTAGCGGTCTACAATGAGCAGTACTTC.

This clonotype turned up a few times. This chain uses TRBV4-2 with TRBJ2-3; 13 bases line up with TRBD2. Germline V lookup: CDR1 LGHNA, CDR2 YNFKEQ. There are 21 residues in the CDR3. V gave up 2 bases and J gave up 0 bases; unmatched junction bases: 14. The CDR3 sequence: CASSQLNPRLAGGPSTDTQYF. CDR3 nucleotides: TGTGCCAGCAGCCAACTCAACCCAAGACTAGCGGGGGGACCTAGCACAGATACGCAGTATTTT.

This clonotype was counted only a few times. The chain uses TRBV4-1 and TRBJ1-2, with D unclear. Germline CDR1 MGHRA, CDR2 YSYEKL. The CDR3 is made up of 14 amino acids. Trimming stripped 0 bases from V and 5 bases from J, with 10 bases between. The CDR3 DNA reads as TGCGCCAGCAGCCAAGAGCCAGACCAATATGGCTACACCTTC. Translated, it gives CASSQEPDQYGYTF.

The V gene is TRBV10-3, the J gene TRBJ2-7; D might be TRBD2 (5 bases). Trimming took off 3 bases at V and 4 bases at J, with 13 bases between the two ends. CDR3 size: 14 residues. CDR1 is ENHRY and CDR2 is SYGVKD in the germline V gene. In DNA form, the CDR3 reads TGTGCCATCAGTGATTCGAGGGTGGGTTACGAGCAGTACTTC. Amino acids: CAISDSRVGYEQYF.

This chain joins TRBV15 and TRBJ1-5, with a tentative D call TRBD1 (6 bases). CDR3 length equals 19 residues. Germline assignment: CDR1 LNHNV and CDR2 YYDKDF (reference sequence). V gave up 0 bases and J gave up 3 bases, with 21 bases separating them. CDR3 region: CATSRDIGSFRDTNQPQHF. The CDR3 nucleotides read TGTGCCACCAGCAGAGATATTGGGTCCTTCCGGGACACCAATCAGCCCCAGCATTTT.

With regard to this clonotype: One end of the junction varies from germline; a read error may be responsible. The rearrangement links TRBV4-1 to TRBJ1-6; D is unresolved. CDR3 length: 16 amino acids. Germline V CDR1 and CDR2: MGHRA, YSYEKL. CDR3 sequence reads: CASSPRGSSYNSPLDF. The CDR3 bases are TGCGCCAGCAGCCCGAGAGGAAGCTCCTATAATTCACCCCTCGACTTT.

The chain joins TRBV5-1 to TRBJ2-7, with TRBD2 matching over 8 bases. The CDR3 has 18 amino acids. Trimming removed 0 bases from V and 2 bases from J; junction bases left unmatched: 13. Germline CDR1 and CDR2: SGHRS and YFSETQ. CDR3 amino acids: CASSLGRYTSGYAYEQYF. CDR3 DNA sequence: TGCGCCAGCAGCTTGGGCAGATATACTAGCGGCTATGCCTACGAGCAGTACTTC.

This clonotype was observed a handful of times. This rearrangement joins TRBV7-8 to TRBJ2-1; no clear D. Per germline, CDR1 SGHVS and CDR2 FQNEAQ. Trimming stripped 4 bases from V and 0 bases from J, with 7 bases between. The CDR3 is 14 residues long. The CDR3 nucleotides read TGTGCCAGCAGCTACAAGATCTCCTACAATGAGCAGTTCTTC. Translation gives CASSYKISYNEQFF.

This clonotype has only a few counts. In nucleotides, the CDR3 is TGTGCCAGCAGTAGACAGGGGGCCCATAGCAATCAGCCCCAGCATTTT. Protein: CASSRQGAHSNQPQHF. The chain uses TRBV2 and TRBJ1-5, with 10 bases fitting TRBD1. The V gene end was trimmed by 5 bases and the J gene end by 0 bases; junction bases not matched to a gene: 4. Per germline, CDR1 SNHLY and CDR2 FYNNEI. CDR3 length: 16 residues.

This sequence joins TRBV19 and TRBJ2-1; D may correspond to TRBD1 or TRBD2 (5 bases each). This CDR3 comprises 16 residues. V was cut by 5 bases and J by 0 bases, with 14 bases left in between. Germline CDR1 reads LNHDA; CDR2 reads SQIVND (reference sequence). The CDR3 nucleotides are TGTGCCAGTAGTGCCCTCGGGGCGAGCTCCTACAATGAGCAGTTCTTC. This codes for CASSALGASSYNEQFF.

The V call is TRBV7-2, the J call TRBJ2-7, with TRBD2 identical over 12 bases. V shed 5 bases and J 1 base; nucleotides not matched to a gene: 6. Germline values: CDR1 SGHTA, CDR2 FQGNSA. This CDR3 is 16 amino acids long. The CDR3 sequence: CASSAELAGGSYEQYF. The DNA for the CDR3 is TGTGCCAGCAGCGCAGAACTAGCGGGGGGATCCTACGAGCAGTACTTC.

The sample holds a few counts of this clonotype. The chain joins TRBV4-1 to TRBJ1-2; 7 positions agree with TRBD1. Germline-derived CDR1 and CDR2 are MGHRA and YSYEKL. With V trimmed by 4 bases and J by 5 bases, 10 bases remained unmatched. The CDR3 totals 15 residues. CDR3 bases: TGCGCCAGCAGCCGACCGGGACAGAAGGAATATGGCTACACCTTC. Translating it yields CASSRPGQKEYGYTF.